Presented here are 2 T cell receptor beta chains from one specimen sequenced in a study of OX40 agonist ivuxolimab in advanced cancers. Assay used: immunoSEQ multiplex PCR; TCRdb lists only in-frame clones, some missing. The profile shows some 25,000 clones, around four fifths of them singletons. Sequenced material: CD4+ or CD8+ T cells sorted from blood, taken in a trial of the OX40 agonist ivuxolimab. These receptors all stem from an adult with an advanced solid tumor such as melanoma, head and neck, liver or kidney cancer.

This CDR3 is CASSIARGNQPQHF. CDR3 nucleotide sequence: TGTGCCAGTAGTATAGCGAGGGGCAATCAGCCCCAGCATTTT. This chain links TRBV19 with TRBJ1-5, with D unclear. The CDR3 extends over 14 amino acids. Deletions cut 1 base from V and 2 bases from J, with 6 bases between. The germline gives CDR1 LNHDA, CDR2 SQIVND (reference sequence).

The chain employs TRBV7-9 and TRBJ1-2; TRBD1 agrees at 8 bases. Per germline, CDR1 SEHNR and CDR2 FQNEAQ (reference sequence). The CDR3 has 16 amino acids. The V segment lost 5 bases and the J segment 1 base; nucleotides outside the gene matches: 9. DNA of the CDR3: TGTGCCAGCAGCGGAGCCCGGGACAGGTATAACTATGGCTACACCTTC. It translates to CASSGARDRYNYGYTF.